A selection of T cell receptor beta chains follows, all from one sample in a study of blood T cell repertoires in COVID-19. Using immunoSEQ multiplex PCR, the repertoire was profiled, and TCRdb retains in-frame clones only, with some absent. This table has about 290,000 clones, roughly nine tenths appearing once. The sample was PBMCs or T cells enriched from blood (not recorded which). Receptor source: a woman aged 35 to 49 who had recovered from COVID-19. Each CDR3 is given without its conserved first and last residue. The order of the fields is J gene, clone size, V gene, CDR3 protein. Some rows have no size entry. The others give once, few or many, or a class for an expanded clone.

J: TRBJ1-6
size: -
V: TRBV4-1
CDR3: ASSTREDSPLH

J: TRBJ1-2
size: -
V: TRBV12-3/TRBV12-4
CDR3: ASSFGDRYGYT

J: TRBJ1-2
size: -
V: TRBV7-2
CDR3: ASSLASEYYGYT

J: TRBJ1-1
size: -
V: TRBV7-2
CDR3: ASSLAAERNTEAF

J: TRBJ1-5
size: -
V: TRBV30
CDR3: AWSDPVSRGQPQH

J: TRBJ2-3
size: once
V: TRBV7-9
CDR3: ASSSGLAGGTDTQY

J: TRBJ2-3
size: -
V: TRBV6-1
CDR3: ASSDLLATYTDTQY

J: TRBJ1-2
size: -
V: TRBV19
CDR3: ASSPRRTGNYYGYT

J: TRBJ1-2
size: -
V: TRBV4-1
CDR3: ASSLSGRGYT

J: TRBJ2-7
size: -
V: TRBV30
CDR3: AWSVIALDEQY

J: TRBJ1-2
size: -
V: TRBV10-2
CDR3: ASSESIGVYGYT

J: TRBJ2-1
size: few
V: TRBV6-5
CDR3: ASSYPLEQF

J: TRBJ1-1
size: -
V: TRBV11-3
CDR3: ASSFGQGAMNTEAF

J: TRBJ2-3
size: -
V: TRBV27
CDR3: ASIPGGGSTDTQY

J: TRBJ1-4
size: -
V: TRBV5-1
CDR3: ASTRNGLQDEKLF

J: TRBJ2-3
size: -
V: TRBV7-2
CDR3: ASSHRGRGWADTQY

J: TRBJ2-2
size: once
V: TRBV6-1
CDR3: ASSEILTGGDTGELF

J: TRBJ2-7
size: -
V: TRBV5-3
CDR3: ARRLGRLYEQY

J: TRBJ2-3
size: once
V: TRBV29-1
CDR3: SVGGQGQALVIRGDTQY

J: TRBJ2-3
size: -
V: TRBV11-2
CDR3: ASSLDRIADTQY

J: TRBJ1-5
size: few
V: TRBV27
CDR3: ASRTGGRNQPQH

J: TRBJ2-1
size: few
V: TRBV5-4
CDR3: ASSLTGSYNEQF

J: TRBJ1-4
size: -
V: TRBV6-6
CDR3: ASSGGGTGSGVRTNEKLF

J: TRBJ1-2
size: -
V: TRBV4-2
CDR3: ASSQDLLQDSLYGYT

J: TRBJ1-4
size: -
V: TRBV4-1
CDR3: ASSQDRSQGYEKLF

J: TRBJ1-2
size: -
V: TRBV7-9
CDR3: ASSRDTNYGYT

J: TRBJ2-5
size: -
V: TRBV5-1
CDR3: ASSPTTSTETQY

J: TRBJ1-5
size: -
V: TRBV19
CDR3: ASSIRSRRDSNQPQH

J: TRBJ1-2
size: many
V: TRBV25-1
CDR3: ASSEYIPRKGYT

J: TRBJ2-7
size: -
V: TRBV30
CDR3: AWSPGTTHEQY

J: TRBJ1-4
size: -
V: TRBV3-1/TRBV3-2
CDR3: ASSQVPGQGGEKLF

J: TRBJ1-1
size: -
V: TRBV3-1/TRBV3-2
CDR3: ASSHGGPTEAF

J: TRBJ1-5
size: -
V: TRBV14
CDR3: ASSPRVVQPQH

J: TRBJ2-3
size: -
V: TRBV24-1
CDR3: ATSESSGRAGTDTQY

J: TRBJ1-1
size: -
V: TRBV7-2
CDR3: ASSARQGNTEAF